A selection of T cell receptor beta chains follows, all from one sample in a study of cytomegalovirus exposure and HLA in healthy donors. TCRdb's copy holds only in-frame clones and misses some; the assay was immunoSEQ multiplex PCR. The sample yields some 150,000 clones, about 83% seen once. Sequencing input: PBMCs. Receptors were obtained from a woman aged 25 to 39 in good health and CMV-seronegative. CDR3s leave out the opening cysteine and the closing phenylalanine or tryptophan. D genes are given only for firm matches. Rows give clone size only sometimes, using once, few, many, or a class for an expanded clone.

CDR3aa	abundance	j_gene	v_gene	d_gene
ASSGGTGQETQY	-	TRBJ2-5	TRBV9	TRBD1
ASSLGPSGNTVAF	-	TRBJ1-1	TRBV5-6	-
ASSLVQRSEQY	-	TRBJ2-7	TRBV5-6	-
ASSYRDGLIFETQY	-	TRBJ2-5	TRBV7-9	-
ASSAPRGQYNSPLH	-	TRBJ1-6	TRBV2	TRBD1
ASSNSGGETQY	-	TRBJ2-5	TRBV7-9	TRBD2
ASSLSAGSTDTQY	-	TRBJ2-3	TRBV11-2	-
ASSNRQGDTEAF	-	TRBJ1-1	TRBV27	TRBD1
ASRRSGSDEQY	once	TRBJ2-7	TRBV11-3	-
ASSGGTEAF	-	TRBJ1-1	TRBV5-4	TRBD1
AIGALAAGTDTQY	-	TRBJ2-3	TRBV10-3	TRBD2
ASGRTSGTDTQY	-	TRBJ2-3	TRBV7-2	TRBD2
ASSPFSSTDTQY	-	TRBJ2-3	TRBV5-1	-
ASSYGQAPYEQY	-	TRBJ2-7	TRBV7-8	TRBD1
ASSSGDTDTQY	-	TRBJ2-3	TRBV7-6	-
ASSPSLWTGHSGNTIY	-	TRBJ1-3	TRBV13	TRBD1
ASSLFSNQPQH	-	TRBJ1-5	TRBV27	-
ASSQVDLGLAAYNEQF	few	TRBJ2-1	TRBV4-1	TRBD2
ASRLLAVHTDTQY	-	TRBJ2-3	TRBV27	TRBD2
AWSTYYEQY	-	TRBJ2-7	TRBV30	-
ASSLAGNEQF	once	TRBJ2-1	TRBV27	-
SADRGGDTGELF	-	TRBJ2-2	TRBV29-1	TRBD1
ASSLSDRTTGELF	-	TRBJ2-2	TRBV7-2	-
ASSPGLGNYEQF	-	TRBJ2-1	TRBV5-6	TRBD2
ASSPSGGTNYGYT	-	TRBJ1-2	TRBV6-1	-
ASKFGRGETQY	-	TRBJ2-5	TRBV2	-
ASLRQAPLEDTEAF	-	TRBJ1-1	TRBV21-1	-
ASSPGGVMNTEAF	few	TRBJ1-1	TRBV19	TRBD1
ASSWGSQTQY	-	TRBJ2-5	TRBV6-6	-
ASSPGLAPSYNEQF	once	TRBJ2-1	TRBV4-1	TRBD2
ASSVDTGVIYGYT	-	TRBJ1-2	TRBV9	-
ASSFPGGVYGYT	-	TRBJ1-2	TRBV5-4	-
ASSFAQGGGYGYT	-	TRBJ1-2	TRBV28	-
ASSFYRAGEEQF	-	TRBJ2-1	TRBV27	TRBD2
ASSPQRTSSDTQY	-	TRBJ2-3	TRBV2	TRBD2